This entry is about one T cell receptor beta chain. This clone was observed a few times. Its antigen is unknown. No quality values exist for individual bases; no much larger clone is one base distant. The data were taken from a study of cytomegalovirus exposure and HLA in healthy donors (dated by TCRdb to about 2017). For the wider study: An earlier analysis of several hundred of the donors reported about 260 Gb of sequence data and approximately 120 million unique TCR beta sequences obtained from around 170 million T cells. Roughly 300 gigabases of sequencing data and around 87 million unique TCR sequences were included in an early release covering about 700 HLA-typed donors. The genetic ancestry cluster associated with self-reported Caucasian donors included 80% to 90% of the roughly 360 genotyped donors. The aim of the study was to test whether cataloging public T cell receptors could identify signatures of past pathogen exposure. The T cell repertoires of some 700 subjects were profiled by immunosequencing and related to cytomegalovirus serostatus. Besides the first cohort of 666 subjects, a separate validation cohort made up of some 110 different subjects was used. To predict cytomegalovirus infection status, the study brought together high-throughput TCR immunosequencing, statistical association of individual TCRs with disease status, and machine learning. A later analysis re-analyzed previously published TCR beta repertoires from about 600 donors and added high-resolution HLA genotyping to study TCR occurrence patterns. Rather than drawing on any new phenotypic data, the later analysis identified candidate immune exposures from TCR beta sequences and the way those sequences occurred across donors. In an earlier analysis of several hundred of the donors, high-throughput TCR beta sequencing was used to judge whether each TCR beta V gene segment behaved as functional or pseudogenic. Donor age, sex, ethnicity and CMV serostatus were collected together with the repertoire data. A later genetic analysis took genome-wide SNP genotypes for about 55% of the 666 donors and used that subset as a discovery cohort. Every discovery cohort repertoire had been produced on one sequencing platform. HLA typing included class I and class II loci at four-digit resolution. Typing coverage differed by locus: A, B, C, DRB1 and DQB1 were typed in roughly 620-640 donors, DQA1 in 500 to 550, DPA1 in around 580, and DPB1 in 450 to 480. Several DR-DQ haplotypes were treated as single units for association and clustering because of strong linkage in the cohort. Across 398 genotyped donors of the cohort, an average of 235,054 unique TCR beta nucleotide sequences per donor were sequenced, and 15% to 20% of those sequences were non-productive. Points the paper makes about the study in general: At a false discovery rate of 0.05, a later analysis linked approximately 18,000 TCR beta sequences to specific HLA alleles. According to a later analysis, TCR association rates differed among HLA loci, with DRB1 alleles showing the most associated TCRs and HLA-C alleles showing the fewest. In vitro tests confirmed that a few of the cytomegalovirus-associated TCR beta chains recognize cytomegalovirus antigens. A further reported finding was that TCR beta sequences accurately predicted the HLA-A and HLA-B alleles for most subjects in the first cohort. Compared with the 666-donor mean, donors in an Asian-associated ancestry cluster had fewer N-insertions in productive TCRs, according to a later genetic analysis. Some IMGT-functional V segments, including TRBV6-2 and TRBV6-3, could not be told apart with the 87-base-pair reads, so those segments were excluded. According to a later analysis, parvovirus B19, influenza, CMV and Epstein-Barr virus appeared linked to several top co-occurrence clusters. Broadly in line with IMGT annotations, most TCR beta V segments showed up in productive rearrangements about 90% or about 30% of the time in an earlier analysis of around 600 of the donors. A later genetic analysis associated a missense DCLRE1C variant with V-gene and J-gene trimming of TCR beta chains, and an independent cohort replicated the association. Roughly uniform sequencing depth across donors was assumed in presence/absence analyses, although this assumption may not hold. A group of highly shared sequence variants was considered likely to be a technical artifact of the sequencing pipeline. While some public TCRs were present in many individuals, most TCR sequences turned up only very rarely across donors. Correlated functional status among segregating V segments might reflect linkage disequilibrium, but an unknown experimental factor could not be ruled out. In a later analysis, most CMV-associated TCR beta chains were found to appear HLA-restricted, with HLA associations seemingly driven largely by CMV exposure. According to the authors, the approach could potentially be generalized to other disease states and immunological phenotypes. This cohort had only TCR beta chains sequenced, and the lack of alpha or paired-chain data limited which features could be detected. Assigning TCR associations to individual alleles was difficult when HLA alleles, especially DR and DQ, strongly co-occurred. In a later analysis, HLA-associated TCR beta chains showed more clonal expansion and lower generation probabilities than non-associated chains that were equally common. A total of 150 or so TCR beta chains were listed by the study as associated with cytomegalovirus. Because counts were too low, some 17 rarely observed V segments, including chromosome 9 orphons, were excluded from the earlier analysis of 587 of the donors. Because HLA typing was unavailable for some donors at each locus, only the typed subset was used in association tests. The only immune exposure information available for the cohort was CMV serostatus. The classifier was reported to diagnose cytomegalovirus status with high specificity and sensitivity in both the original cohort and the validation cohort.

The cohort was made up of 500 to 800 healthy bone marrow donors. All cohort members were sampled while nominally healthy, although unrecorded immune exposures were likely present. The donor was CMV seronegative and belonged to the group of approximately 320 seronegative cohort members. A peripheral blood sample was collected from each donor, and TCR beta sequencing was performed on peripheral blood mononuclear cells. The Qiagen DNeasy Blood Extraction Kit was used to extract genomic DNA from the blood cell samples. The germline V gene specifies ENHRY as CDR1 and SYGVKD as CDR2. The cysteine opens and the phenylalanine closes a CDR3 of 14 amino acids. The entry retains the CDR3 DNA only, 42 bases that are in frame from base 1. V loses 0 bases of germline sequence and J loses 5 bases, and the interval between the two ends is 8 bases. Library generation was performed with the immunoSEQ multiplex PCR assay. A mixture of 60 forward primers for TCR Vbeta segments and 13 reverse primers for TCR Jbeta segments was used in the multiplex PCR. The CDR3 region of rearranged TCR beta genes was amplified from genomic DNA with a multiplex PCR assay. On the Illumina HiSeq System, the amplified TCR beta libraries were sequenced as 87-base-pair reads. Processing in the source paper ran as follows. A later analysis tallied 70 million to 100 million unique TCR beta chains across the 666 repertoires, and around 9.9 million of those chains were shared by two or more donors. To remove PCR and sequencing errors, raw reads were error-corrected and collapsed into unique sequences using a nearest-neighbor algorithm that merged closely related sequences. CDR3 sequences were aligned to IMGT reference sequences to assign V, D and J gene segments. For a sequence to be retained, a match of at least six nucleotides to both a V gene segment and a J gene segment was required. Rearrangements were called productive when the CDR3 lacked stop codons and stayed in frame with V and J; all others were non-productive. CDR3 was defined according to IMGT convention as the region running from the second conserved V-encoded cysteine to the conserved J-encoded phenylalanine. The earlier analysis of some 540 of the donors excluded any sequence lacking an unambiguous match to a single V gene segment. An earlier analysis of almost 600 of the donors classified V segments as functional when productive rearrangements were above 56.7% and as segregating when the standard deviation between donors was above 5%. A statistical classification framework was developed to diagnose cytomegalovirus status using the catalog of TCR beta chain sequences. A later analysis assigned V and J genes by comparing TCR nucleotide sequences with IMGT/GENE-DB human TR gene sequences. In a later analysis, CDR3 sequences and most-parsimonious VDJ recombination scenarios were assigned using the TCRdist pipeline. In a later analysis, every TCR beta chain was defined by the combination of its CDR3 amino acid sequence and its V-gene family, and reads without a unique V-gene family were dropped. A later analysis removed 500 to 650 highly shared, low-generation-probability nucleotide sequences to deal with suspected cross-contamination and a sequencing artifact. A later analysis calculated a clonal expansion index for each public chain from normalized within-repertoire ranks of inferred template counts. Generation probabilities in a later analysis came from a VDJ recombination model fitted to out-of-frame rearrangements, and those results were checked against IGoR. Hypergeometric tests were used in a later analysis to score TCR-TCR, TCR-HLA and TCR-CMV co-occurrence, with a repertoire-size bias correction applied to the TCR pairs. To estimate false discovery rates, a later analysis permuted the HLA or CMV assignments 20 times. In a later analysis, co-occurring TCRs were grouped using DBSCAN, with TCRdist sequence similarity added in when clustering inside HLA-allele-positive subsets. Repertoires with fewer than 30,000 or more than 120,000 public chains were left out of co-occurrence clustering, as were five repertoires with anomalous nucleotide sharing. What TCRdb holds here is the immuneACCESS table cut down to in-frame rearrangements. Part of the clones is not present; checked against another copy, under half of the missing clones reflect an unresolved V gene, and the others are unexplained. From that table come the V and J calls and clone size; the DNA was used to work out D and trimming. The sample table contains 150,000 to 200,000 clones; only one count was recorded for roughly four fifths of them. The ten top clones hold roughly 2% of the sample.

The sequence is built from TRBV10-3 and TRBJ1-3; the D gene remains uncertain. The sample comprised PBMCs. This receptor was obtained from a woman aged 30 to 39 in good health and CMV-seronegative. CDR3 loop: CAISESTFRNTIYF. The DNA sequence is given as TGTGCCATCAGTGAGTCGACTTTCCGAAACACCATATATTTT.